This TCR beta chain was profiled in a study of T cell responses to AZD1222 COVID-19 vaccine. Only in-frame clones appear in the TCRdb table, and some are missing; sequencing was by immunoSEQ multiplex PCR. This sample has some 80,000 clones; approximately 90% occur once, and the top ten carry less than 12%. The V and J ends lost 5 bases and 3 bases, in that order; junction bases with no gene match: 2. Germline CDR1 reads MNHNY; CDR2 reads SVGAGI (reference sequence). The CDR3 runs 14 residues. The source of this sequence is an adult who received the MenACWY meningococcal vaccine as a control. This sample comprised peripheral blood, obtained 28 days after the second dose of the MenACWY control vaccine. The chain has TRBV6-6 and TRBJ1-4, with 8 bases lining up with TRBD1. The CDR3 DNA reads as TGTGCCAGCAGTCAGGGGGCGGCTAATGAAAAACTGTTTTTT. This encodes CASSQGAANEKLFF.